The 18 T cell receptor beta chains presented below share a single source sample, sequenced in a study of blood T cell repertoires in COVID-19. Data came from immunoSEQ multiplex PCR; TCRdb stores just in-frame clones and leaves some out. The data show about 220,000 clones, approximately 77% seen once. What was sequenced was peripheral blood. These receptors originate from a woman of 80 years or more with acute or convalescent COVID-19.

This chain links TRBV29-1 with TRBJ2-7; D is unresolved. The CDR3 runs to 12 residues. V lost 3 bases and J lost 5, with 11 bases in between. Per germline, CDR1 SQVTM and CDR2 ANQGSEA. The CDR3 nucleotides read TGCAGCGTTGAGGGCCCCCCAGACGAGCAGTACTTC. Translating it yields CSVEGPPDEQYF.

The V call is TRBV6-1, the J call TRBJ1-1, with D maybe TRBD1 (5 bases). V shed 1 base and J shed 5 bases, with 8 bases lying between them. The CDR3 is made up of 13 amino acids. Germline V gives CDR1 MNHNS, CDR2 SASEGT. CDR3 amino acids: CASSEVRGTEAFF. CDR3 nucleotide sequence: TGTGCCAGCAGTGAAGTTAGGGGAACTGAAGCTTTCTTT.

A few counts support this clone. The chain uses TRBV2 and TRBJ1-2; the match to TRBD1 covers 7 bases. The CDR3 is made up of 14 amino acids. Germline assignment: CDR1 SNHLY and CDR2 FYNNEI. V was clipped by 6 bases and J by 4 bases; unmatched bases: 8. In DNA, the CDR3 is TGTGCCAGCAGGGGATTACGGACAGGCTATGGCTACACCTTC. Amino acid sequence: CASRGLRTGYGYTF.

CDR3 residues: CSARGGAKEAFF. CDR3 in DNA: TGCAGCGCCCGCGGCGGGGCAAAAGAAGCTTTCTTT. This rearrangement joins TRBV29-1 to TRBJ1-1, with D maybe TRBD1 (5 bases). The V and J ends lost 7 bases and 8 bases respectively, with 17 bases between them. The CDR3 totals 12 residues. The germline CDR1 and CDR2 sequences are SQVTM and ANQGSEA. The whole variable domain, remainder taken from reference TRBV29-1 and TRBJ1-1, is SAVISQKPSRDICQRGTSLTIQCQVDSQVTMMFWYRQQPGQSLTLIATANQGSEATYESGFVIDKFPISRPNLTFSTLTVSNMSPEDSSIYLCSARGGAKEAFFGQGTRLTVV.

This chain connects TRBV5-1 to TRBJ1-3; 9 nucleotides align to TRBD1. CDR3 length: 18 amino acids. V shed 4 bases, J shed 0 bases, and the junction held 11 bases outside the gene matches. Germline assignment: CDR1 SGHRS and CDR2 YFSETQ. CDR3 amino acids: CASSRYEQGAPSGNTIYF. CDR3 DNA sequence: TGCGCCAGCAGCCGATACGAACAGGGGGCGCCCTCTGGAAACACCATATATTTT.

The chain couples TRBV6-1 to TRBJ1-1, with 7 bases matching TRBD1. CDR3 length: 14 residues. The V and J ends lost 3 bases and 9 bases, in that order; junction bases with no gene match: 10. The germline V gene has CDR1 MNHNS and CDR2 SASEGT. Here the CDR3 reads CASSETDRVGKAFF. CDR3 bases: TGTGCCAGCAGTGAGACTGACAGGGTGGGTAAAGCTTTCTTT.

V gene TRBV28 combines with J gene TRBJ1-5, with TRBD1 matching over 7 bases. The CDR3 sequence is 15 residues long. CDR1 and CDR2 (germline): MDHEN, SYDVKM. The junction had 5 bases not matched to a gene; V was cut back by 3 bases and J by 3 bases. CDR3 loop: CASSFRDRANQPQHF. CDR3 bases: TGTGCCAGCAGTTTCCGGGACAGAGCCAATCAGCCCCAGCATTTT. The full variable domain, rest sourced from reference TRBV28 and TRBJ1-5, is DVKVTQSSRYLVKRTGEKVFLECVQDMDHENMFWYRQDPGLGLRLIYFSYDVKMKEKGDIPEGYSVSREKKERFSLILESASTNQTSMYLCASSFRDRANQPQHFGDGTRLSIL.

The CDR3 DNA is TGTGCCAGTAGTGGCGTGGACTTAATATATTTT. This translates into CASSGVDLIYF. This sequence joins TRBV19 and TRBJ1-3; D unclear. The V end lost 5 bases, the J end lost 13 bases, and 12 bases lay between the germline ends. Looked up from germline, CDR1 is LNHDA and CDR2 is SQIVND (reference sequence). This CDR3 spans 11 amino acids.

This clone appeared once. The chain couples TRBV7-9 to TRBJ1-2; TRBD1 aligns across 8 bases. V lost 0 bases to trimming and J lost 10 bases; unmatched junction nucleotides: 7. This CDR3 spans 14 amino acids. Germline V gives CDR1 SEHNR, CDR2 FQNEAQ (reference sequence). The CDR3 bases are TGTGCCAGCAGCTTAGCATATGGACAGGGTATCTACACCTTC. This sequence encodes CASSLAYGQGIYTF.

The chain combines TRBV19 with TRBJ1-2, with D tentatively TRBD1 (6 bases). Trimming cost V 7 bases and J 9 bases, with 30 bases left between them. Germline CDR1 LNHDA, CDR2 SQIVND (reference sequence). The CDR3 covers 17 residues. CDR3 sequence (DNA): TGTGCCAGTACTAGCCTTCAGTTAACAGGGCGATATGGGAGCTACACCTTC. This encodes CASTSLQLTGRYGSYTF.

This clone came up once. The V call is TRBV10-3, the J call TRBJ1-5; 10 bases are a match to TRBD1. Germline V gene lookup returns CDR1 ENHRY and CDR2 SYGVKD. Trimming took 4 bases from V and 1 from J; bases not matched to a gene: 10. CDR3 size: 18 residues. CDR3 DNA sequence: TGTGCCATCAGTGGCACCGGGACAGGGGAACAAAGCAATCAGCCCCAGCATTTT. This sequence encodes CAISGTGTGEQSNQPQHF.

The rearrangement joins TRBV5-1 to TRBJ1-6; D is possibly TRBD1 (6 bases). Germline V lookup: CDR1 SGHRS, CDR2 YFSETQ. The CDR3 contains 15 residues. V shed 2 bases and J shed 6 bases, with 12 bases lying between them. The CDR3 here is CASSLLQGSNSPLHF. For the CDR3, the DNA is TGCGCCAGCAGCTTATTACAGGGCAGTAATTCACCCCTCCACTTT.

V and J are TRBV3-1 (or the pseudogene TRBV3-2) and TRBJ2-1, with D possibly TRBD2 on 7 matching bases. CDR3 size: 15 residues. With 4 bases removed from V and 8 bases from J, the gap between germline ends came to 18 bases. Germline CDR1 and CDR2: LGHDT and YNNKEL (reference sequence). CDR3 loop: CASSLAGGRVDEQFF. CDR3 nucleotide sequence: TGTGCCAGCAGCCTAGCCGGGGGGCGCGTCGATGAGCAGTTCTTC.

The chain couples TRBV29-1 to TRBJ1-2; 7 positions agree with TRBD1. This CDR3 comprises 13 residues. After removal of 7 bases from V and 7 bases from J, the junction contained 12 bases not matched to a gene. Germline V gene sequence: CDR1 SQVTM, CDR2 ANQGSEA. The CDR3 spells CSAQTGIVGGYTF. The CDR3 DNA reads TGCAGCGCCCAGACAGGGATAGTTGGTGGCTACACCTTC.

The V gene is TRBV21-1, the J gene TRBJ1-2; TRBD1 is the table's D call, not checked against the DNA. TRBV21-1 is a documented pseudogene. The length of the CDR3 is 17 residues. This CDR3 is CASSKGSTTGVDYGYTF. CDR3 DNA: TGTGCCAGCAGCAAAGGCTCAACGACAGGCGTCGACTATGGCTACACCTTC.

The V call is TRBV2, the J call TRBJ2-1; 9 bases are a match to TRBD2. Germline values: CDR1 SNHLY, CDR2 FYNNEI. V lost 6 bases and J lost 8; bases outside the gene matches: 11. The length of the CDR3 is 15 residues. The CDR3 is CASSLLGGGAHEQFF. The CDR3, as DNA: TGTGCCAGCAGCCTCCTGGGCGGGGGGGCACATGAGCAGTTCTTC.

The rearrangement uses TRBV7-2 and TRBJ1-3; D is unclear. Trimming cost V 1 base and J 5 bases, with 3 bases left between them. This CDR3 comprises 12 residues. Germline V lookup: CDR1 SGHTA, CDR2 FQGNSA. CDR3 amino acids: CASSLERNTIYF. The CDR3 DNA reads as TGTGCCAGCAGCTTAGAGCGAAACACCATATATTTT.

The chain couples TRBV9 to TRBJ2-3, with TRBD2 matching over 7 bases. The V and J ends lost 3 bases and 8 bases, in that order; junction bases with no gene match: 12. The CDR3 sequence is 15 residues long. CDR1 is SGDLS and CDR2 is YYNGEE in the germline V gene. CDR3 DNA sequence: TGTGCCAGCAGCGCGCTAGCGGACCCCGCGGGTACGCAGTATTTT. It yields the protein CASSALADPAGTQYF.